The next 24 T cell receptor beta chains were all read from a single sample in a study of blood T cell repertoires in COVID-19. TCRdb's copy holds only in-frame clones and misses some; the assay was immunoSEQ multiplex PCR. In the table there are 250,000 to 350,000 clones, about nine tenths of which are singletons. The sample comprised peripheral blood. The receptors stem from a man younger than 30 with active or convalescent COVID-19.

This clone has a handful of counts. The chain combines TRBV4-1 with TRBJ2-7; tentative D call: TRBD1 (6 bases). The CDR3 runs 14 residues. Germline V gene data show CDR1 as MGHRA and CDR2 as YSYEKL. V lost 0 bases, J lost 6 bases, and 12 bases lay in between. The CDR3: CASSQERYRVEQYF. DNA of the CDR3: TGCGCCAGCAGCCAAGAACGGTACAGGGTCGAGCAGTACTTC.

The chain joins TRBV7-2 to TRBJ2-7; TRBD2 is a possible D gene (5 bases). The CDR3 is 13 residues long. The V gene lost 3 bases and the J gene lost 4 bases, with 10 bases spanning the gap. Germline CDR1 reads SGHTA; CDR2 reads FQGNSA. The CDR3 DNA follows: TGTGCCAGCAGCTTTACCAGGACTTACGAGCAGTACTTC. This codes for CASSFTRTYEQYF. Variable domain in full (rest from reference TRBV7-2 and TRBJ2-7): GAGVSQSPSNKVTEKGKDVELRCDPISGHTALYWYRQSLGQGLEFLIYFQGNSAPDKSGLPSDRFSAERTGGSVSTLTIQRTQQEDSAVYLCASSFTRTYEQYFGPGTRLTVT.

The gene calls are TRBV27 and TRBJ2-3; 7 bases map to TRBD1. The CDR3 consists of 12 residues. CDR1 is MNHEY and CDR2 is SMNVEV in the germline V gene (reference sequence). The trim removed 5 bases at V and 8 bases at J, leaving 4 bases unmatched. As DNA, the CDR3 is TGTGCCAGCAGTAGTACAGGGGTTACGCAGTATTTT. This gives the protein CASSSTGVTQYF.

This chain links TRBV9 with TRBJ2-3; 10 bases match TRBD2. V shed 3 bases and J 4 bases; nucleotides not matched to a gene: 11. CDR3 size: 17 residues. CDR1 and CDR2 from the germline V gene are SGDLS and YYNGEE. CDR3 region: CASSAGLAGVRSDTQYF. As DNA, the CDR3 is TGTGCCAGCAGCGCCGGGCTAGCGGGGGTTAGGTCAGATACGCAGTATTTT.

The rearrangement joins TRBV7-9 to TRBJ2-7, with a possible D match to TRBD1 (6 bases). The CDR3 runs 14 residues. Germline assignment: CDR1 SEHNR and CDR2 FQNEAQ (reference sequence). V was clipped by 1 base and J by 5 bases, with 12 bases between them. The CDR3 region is CASSLVSGVNEQYF. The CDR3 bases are TGTGCCAGCAGCTTAGTTTCAGGGGTCAACGAGCAGTACTTC.

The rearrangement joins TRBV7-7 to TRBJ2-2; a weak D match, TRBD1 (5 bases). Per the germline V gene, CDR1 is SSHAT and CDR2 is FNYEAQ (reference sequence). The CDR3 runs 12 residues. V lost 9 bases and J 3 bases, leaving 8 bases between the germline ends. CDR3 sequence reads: CASKTDTGELFF. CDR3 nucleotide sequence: TGTGCCAGTAAGACAGACACCGGGGAGCTGTTTTTT.

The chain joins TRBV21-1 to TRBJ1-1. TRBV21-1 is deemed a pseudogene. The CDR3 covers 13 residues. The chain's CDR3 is CASSNPGLPEAFF. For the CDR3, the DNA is TGTGCCAGCAGCAACCCCGGACTACCTGAAGCTTTCTTT.

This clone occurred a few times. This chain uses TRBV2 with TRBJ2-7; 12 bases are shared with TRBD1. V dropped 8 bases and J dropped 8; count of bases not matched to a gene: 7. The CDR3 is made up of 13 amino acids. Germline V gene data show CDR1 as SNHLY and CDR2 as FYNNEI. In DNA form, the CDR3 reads TGTGCCAGCGGGGGACAGGGGGCGCGTAAGCAGTACTTC. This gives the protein CASGGQGARKQYF.

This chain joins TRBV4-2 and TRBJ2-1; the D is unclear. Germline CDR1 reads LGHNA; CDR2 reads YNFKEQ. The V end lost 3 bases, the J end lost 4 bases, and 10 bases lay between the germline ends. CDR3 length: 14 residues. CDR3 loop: CASSHQVRYNEQFF. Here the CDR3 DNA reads TGTGCCAGCAGCCACCAGGTCAGGTACAATGAGCAGTTCTTC.

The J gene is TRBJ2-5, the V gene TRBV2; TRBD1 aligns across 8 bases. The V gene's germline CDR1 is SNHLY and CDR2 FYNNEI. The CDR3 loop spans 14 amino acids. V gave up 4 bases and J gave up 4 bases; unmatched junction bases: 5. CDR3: CASSARGHAETQYF. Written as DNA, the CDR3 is TGTGCCAGCAGTGCCAGGGGGCATGCAGAGACCCAGTACTTC.

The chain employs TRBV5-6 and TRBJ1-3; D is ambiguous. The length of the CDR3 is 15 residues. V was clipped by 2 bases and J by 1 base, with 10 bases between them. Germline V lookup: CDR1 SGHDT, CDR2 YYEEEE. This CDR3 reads CASSFAPRSGNTIYF. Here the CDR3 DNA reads TGTGCCAGCAGCTTCGCCCCCAGGTCTGGAAACACCATATATTTT.

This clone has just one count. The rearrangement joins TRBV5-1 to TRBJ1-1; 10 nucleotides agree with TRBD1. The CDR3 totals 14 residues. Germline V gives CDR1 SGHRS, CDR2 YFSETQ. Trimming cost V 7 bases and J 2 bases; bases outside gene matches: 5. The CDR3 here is CASAGTGVNTEAFF. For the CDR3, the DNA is TGCGCCAGCGCAGGGACAGGGGTTAACACTGAAGCTTTCTTT.

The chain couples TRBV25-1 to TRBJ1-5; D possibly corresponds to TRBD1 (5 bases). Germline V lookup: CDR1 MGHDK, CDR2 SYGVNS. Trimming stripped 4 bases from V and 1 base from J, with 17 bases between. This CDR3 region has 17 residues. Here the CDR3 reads CASSAGTGTPSNQPQHF. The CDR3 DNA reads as TGTGCCAGCAGTGCGGGAACCGGGACTCCAAGCAATCAGCCCCAGCATTTT.

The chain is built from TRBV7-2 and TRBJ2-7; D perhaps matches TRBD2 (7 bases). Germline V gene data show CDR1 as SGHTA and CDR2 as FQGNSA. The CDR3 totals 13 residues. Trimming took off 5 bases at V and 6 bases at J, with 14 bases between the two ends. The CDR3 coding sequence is TGTGCCAGCAGCAACGGAGGGGGGGCCGAGCAGTACTTC. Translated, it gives CASSNGGGAEQYF.

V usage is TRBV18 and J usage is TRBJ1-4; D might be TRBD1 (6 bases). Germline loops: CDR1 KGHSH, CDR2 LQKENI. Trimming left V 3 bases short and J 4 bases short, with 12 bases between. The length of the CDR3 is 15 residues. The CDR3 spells CASSPSQGGNEKLFF. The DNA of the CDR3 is TGTGCCAGCTCACCTTCACAGGGTGGTAATGAAAAACTGTTTTTT.

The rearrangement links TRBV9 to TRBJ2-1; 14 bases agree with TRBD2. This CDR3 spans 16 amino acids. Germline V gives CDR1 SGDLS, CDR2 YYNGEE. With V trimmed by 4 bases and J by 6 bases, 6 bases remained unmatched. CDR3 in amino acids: CASSPYGLAGGNEQFF. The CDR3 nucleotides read TGTGCCAGCAGCCCCTACGGACTAGCGGGAGGCAATGAGCAGTTCTTC.

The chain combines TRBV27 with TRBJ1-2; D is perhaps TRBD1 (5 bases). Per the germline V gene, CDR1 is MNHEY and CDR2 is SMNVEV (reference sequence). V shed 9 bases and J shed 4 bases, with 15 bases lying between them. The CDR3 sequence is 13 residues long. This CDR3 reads CASSEDSFYGYTF. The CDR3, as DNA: TGTGCCAGTTCGGAAGACAGTTTCTATGGCTACACCTTC.

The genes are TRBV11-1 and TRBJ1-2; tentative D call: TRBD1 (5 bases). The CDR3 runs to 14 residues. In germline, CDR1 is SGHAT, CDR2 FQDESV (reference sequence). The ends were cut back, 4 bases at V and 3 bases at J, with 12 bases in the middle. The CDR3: CASSSLQADYGYTF. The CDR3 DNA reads TGTGCCAGCAGCTCCCTACAGGCGGACTATGGCTACACCTTC. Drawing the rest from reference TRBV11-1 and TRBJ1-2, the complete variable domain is EAEVAQSPRYKITEKSQAVAFWCDPISGHATLYWYRQILGQGPELLVQFQDESVVDDSQLPKDRFSAERLKGVDSTLKIQPAELGDSAMYLCASSSLQADYGYTFGSGTRLTVV.

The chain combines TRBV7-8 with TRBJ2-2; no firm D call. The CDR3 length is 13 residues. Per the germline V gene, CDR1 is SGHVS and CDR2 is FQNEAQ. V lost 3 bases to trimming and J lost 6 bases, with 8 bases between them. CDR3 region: CASSFRVPGELFF. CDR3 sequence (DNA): TGTGCCAGCAGCTTTCGGGTCCCCGGGGAGCTGTTTTTT. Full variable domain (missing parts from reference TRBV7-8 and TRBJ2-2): GAGVSQSPRYKVAKRGQDVALRCDPISGHVSLFWYQQALGQGPEFLTYFQNEAQLDKSGLPSDRFFAERPEGSVSTLKIQRTQQEDSAVYLCASSFRVPGELFFGEGSRLTVL.

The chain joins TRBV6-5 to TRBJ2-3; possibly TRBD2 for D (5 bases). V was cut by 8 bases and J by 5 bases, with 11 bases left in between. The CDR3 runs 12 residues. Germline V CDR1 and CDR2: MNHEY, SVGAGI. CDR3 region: CASGRLGDTQYF. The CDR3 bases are TGTGCCAGCGGGAGATTGGGAGATACGCAGTATTTT.

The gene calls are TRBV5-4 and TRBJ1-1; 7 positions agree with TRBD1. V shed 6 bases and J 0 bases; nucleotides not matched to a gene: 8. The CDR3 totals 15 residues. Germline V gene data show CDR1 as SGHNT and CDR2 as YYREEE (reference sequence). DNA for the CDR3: TGTGCCAGCAACGATGCAGGGGGGATGAACACTGAAGCTTTCTTT. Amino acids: CASNDAGGMNTEAFF.

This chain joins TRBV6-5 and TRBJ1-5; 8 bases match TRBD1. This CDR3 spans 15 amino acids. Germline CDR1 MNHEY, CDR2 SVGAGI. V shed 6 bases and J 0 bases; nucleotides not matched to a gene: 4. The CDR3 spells CASRTGVLSNQPQHF. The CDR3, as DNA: TGTGCCAGCAGGACAGGGGTGCTTAGCAATCAGCCCCAGCATTTT.

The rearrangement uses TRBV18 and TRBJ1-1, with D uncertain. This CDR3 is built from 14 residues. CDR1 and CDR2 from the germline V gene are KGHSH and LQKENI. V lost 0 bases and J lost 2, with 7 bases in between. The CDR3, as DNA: TGTGCCAGCTCACCACCGTCAGAAAACACTGAAGCTTTCTTT. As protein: CASSPPSENTEAFF.

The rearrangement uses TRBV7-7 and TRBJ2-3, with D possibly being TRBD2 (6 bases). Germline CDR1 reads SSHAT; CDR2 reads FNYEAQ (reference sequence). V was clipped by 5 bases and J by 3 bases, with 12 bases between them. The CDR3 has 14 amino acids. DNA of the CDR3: TGTGCCAGCAGCCCTAGACTAGGAACAGATACGCAGTATTTT. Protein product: CASSPRLGTDTQYF.